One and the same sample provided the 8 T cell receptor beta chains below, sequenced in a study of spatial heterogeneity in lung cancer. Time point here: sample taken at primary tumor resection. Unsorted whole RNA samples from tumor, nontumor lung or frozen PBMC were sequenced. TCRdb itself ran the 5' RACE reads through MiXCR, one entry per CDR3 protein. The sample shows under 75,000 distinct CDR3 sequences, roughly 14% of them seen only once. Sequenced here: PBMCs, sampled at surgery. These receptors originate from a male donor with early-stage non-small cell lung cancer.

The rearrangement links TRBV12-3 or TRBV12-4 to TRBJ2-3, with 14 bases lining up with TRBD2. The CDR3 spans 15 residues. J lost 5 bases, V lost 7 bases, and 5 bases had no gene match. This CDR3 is CASTAGLAGVDTQYF. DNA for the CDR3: TGTGCCAGCACTGCGGGACTAGCGGGAGTAGATACGCAGTATTTT.

DNA of the CDR3: TGTGCCAGCAGTCCGACGTATAATCAGCCCCAGCATTTT. Amino acids: CASSPTYNQPQHF. This chain joins TRBV6-5 and TRBJ1-5; D not certain. V lost 5 bases and J 4 bases, leaving 9 bases between the germline ends. This CDR3 is 13 amino acids long. Germline assignment: CDR1 MNHEY and CDR2 SVGAGI.

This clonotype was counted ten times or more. The CDR3 DNA reads as TGCGCCAGCAGCCCGGGACTAGCGGGAGGAGTAGAGACCCAGTACTTC. Encoded protein: CASSPGLAGGVETQYF. The chain recombines TRBV5-1 with TRBJ2-5; 15 nucleotides agree with TRBD2. The length of the CDR3 is 16 residues. After removal of 4 bases from V and 4 bases from J, the junction contained 5 bases not matched to a gene. CDR1 and CDR2 from the germline V gene are SGHRS and YFSETQ.

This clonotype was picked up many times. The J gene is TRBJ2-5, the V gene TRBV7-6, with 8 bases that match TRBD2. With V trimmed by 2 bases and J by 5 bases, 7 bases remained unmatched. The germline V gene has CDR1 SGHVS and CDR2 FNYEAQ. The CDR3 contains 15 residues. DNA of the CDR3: TGTGCCAGCAGCTTAATGCAGATAGCGGGGGAGACCCAGTACTTC. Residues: CASSLMQIAGETQYF.

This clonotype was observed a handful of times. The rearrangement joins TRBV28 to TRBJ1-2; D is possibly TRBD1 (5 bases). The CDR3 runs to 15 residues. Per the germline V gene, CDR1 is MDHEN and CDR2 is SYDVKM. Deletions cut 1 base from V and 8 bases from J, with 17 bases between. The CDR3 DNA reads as TGTGCCAGCAGTTTATCTGTTCCGGGGCGTTTGGGCTACACCTTC. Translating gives CASSLSVPGRLGYTF.

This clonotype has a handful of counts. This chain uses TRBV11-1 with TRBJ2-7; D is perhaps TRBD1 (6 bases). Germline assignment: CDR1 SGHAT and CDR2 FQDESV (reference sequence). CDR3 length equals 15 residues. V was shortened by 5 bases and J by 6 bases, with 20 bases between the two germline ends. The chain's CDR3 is CASSLRGSLLGEQYF. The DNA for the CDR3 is TGTGCCAGCAGCCTCAGGGGAAGTTTGTTGGGCGAGCAGTACTTC.

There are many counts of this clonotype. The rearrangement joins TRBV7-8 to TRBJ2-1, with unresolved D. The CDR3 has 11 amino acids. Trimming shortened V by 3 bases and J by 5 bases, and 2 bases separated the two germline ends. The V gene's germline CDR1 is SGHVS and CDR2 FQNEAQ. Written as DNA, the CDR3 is TGTGCCAGCAGCTTCAACAATGAGCAGTTCTTC. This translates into CASSFNNEQFF.

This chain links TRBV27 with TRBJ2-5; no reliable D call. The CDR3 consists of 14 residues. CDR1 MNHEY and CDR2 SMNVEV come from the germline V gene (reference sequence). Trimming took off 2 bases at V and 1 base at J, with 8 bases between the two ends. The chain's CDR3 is CASSLRATQETQYF. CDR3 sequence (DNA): TGTGCCAGCAGTTTAAGGGCGACCCAAGAGACCCAGTACTTC.